The 5 T cell receptor beta chains below were found in one sample sequenced in a study of blood T cells in healthy people across ages. Primed by a sample-barcoded 5' primer and a J-beta primer mix, a second PCR proceeded for about 7 to 11 cycles. Each CDR3 protein is one row after TCRdb ran MiXCR on the 5' RACE reads. The sample consists of some 1,800,000 distinct CDR3 sequences, about two fifths of them appearing once. The material sequenced was blood. The receptors here all came from a human donor in good health.

This clonotype was detected once. The rearrangement links TRBV12-3 or TRBV12-4 to TRBJ1-2; D may be TRBD1 (5 bases). The CDR3 length is 11 residues. V was cut by 4 bases and J by 11 bases, with 11 bases left in between. The CDR3 DNA sequence: TGTGCCAGCAGTTCGGGACCCCAATACACCTTC. Amino acid sequence: CASSSGPQYTF.

The gene calls are TRBV20-1 and TRBJ2-5, with D perhaps being TRBD1 or TRBD2 (5 bases each). Trimming removed 7 bases from V and 2 bases from J, with 14 bases in between. Germline V gene data show CDR1 as DFQATT and CDR2 as SNEGSKA (reference sequence). The CDR3 length is 13 residues. CDR3 nucleotide sequence: TGCAGTGGCTACGGGGCAACTCAAGAGACCCAGTACTTC. Its translation is CSGYGATQETQYF.

V gene TRBV4-2 combines with J gene TRBJ2-2, with D tentatively TRBD1 (6 bases). The germline V gene encodes CDR1 LGHNA and CDR2 YNFKEQ. CDR3 length: 16 amino acids. V dropped 1 base and J dropped 0 bases, with 9 bases sitting between them. The CDR3 nucleotides are TGTGCCAGCAGCCAAGTAGGGGGTTCGAACACCGGGGAGCTGTTTTTT. As protein: CASSQVGGSNTGELFF.

This clonotype showed up just a few times. V usage is TRBV28 and J usage is TRBJ2-7, with TRBD1 matching 7 bases. J lost 2 bases, V lost 5 bases, and 9 bases had no gene match. CDR1 and CDR2 from the germline V gene are MDHEN and SYDVKM. The CDR3 has 15 residues. The DNA for the CDR3 is TGTGCCAGCAGTAACAGGGGTTATTCGACCTACGAGCAGTACTTC. Encoded protein: CASSNRGYSTYEQYF.

The V call is TRBV20-1, the J call TRBJ1-5; possibly TRBD1 for D (5 bases). Trimming removed 3 bases from V and 7 bases from J, with 10 bases in between. Germline V gene lookup returns CDR1 DFQATT and CDR2 SNEGSKA (reference sequence). The length of the CDR3 is 12 residues. In DNA, the CDR3 is TGCAGTGCTAGTCAGGGTCAGCAGCCCCAGCATTTT. Amino acids: CSASQGQQPQHF.